The 28 T cell receptor beta chains below come from one sample, sequenced in a study of blood T cell repertoires in COVID-19 (dated by TCRdb to 2019 to 2021). The method behind the library was the immunoSEQ multiplex PCR assay. Sourced from immuneACCESS, this table was stored by TCRdb with only in-frame sequences that have V and J called. A share of the clones is absent; for the studies checked, an unresolved V gene accounts for under half, and the remainder has no known explanation. Present in this sample are a few hundred thousand clones, about 87% of which were seen just once. About 4% of the sample goes to the ten largest clones. The sample was peripheral blood. These TCRs come from a man in his 60s who had recovered from COVID-19.

The chain carries TRBV6-2 or TRBV6-3 and TRBJ2-7; 7 bases map to TRBD1. Per germline, CDR1 MNHEY and CDR2 SVGEGT. This CDR3 contains 16 residues. With V trimmed by 4 bases and J by 1 base, 10 bases remained unmatched. As DNA, the CDR3 is TGTGCCAGCAGTTTTACCGACAGGGTGGCGTCCTACGAGCAGTACTTC. It encodes CASSFTDRVASYEQYF.

V is TRBV12-3 or TRBV12-4 and J is TRBJ2-3; maybe TRBD2 (5 bases). The CDR3 is made up of 13 amino acids. Trimming cost V 6 bases and J 3 bases, with 10 bases left between them. The CDR3 coding sequence is TGTGCCAGCAGCATTACGGGGACAGATACGCAGTATTTT. Protein: CASSITGTDTQYF.

This clone was counted a single time. The V and J genes are TRBV5-1 and TRBJ2-1; tentatively, D is TRBD2 (5 bases). CDR3 length: 14 amino acids. Germline V gives CDR1 SGHRS, CDR2 YFSETQ. V was pared by 7 bases and J by 6 bases, with 17 bases between. The DNA of the CDR3 is TGCGCCAGCGGAGAGGGCCTTCCGCCCAATGAGCAGTTCTTC. This encodes CASGEGLPPNEQFF.

The chain links TRBV5-4 to TRBJ2-3; D is perhaps TRBD2 (6 bases). CDR1 and CDR2 from the germline V gene are SGHNT and YYREEE (reference sequence). V was pared by 4 bases and J by 2 bases, with 20 bases between. CDR3 length: 17 residues. The CDR3 region has the DNA TGTGCCAGCAGCCGGGGTGGAGGGCCCTCTCCCACAGATACGCAGTATTTT. Its protein is CASSRGGGPSPTDTQYF.

This chain connects TRBV2 to TRBJ1-1; 9 bases fit TRBD1. Germline lookup yields CDR1 SNHLY and CDR2 FYNNEI. The junction had 11 bases not matched to a gene; V was cut back by 8 bases and J by 4 bases. CDR3 length equals 15 residues. The CDR3 sequence is CASPPGQGSFTEAFF. The CDR3 DNA sequence: TGTGCCAGCCCTCCGGGACAGGGTAGTTTCACTGAAGCTTTCTTT.

This clone was detected a few times. This chain connects TRBV6-5 to TRBJ1-2; tentative D call: TRBD1 (6 bases). V lost 6 bases to trimming and J lost 8 bases, with 13 bases between them. This CDR3 has 12 amino acids. CDR1 and CDR2 from the germline V gene are MNHEY and SVGAGI. CDR3 in DNA: TGTGCCAGCAGGGAGGGGGGGCTCGGCTACACCTTC. Protein product: CASREGGLGYTF.

This clone was counted only a few times. The chain uses TRBV10-3 and TRBJ1-1, with 10 bases fitting TRBD1. The CDR3 length is 15 residues. Per the germline V gene, CDR1 is ENHRY and CDR2 is SYGVKD. J gave up 1 base and V 6 bases, and 5 bases lay outside the gene matches. CDR3 bases: TGTGCCATCAGCGACAGGGGGCTGGGGAACACTGAAGCTTTCTTT. This codes for CAISDRGLGNTEAFF.

This clone was recorded once. The genes are TRBV5-5 and TRBJ1-2, with TRBD1 matching 8 bases. Looked up from germline, CDR1 is SGHKS and CDR2 is YYEKEE (reference sequence). CDR3 size: 15 residues. Trimming at V came to 3 bases and at J to 5 bases, leaving 9 bases not matched to a gene. CDR3 bases: TGTGCCAGCAGCTACCGGACAGGGAGGGGGTATGGCTACACCTTC. Translated, it gives CASSYRTGRGYGYTF.

This clone was detected only once. The rearrangement links TRBV9 to TRBJ1-4, with 7 bases identical to TRBD1. V gave up 0 bases and J gave up 7 bases; unmatched junction bases: 3. Germline CDR1 is SGDLS and CDR2 is YYNGEE. The CDR3 runs 14 residues. CDR3 residues: CASSVAGGGEKLFF. CDR3 DNA: TGTGCCAGCAGCGTAGCAGGGGGTGGTGAAAAACTGTTTTTT. Filled out from reference TRBV9 and TRBJ1-4, the complete variable domain reads DSGVTQTPKHLITATGQRVTLRCSPRSGDLSVYWYQQSLDQGLQFLIQYYNGEERAKGNILERFSAQQFPDLHSELNLSSLELGDSALYFCASSVAGGGEKLFFGSGTQLSVL.

The genes are TRBV5-4 and TRBJ2-7, with TRBD1 as a possible D gene (5 bases). The CDR3 is made up of 14 amino acids. CDR1 and CDR2 from the germline V gene are SGHNT and YYREEE (reference sequence). The V end lost 4 bases, the J end lost 4 bases, and 15 bases lay between the germline ends. CDR3 loop: CASSLAQGGYEQYF. The CDR3 DNA follows: TGTGCCAGCAGCCTTGCGCAGGGCGGATACGAGCAGTACTTC.

The V and J genes are TRBV7-9 and TRBJ2-1; maybe TRBD1 (6 bases). The CDR3 runs 15 residues. With 6 bases removed from V and 0 bases from J, the gap between germline ends came to 12 bases. Germline lookup yields CDR1 SEHNR and CDR2 FQNEAQ (reference sequence). CDR3 sequence (DNA): TGTGCCAGCAGACCACAGGGCGCCTCCTACAATGAGCAGTTCTTC. Amino acids: CASRPQGASYNEQFF.

This clone has just a few counts. The genes are TRBV9 and TRBJ2-2; 8 nucleotides align to TRBD2. The germline gives CDR1 SGDLS, CDR2 YYNGEE. V was pared by 2 bases and J by 3 bases, with 6 bases of the junction left unmatched. This CDR3 has 16 amino acids. In DNA, the CDR3 is TGTGCCAGCAGCGTTCGACCCGGGGGGGACACCGGGGAGCTGTTTTTT. Protein: CASSVRPGGDTGELFF.

This clone has a handful of counts. The genes are TRBV27 and TRBJ1-4; TRBD1 matches 8 bases. The germline gives CDR1 MNHEY, CDR2 SMNVEV (reference sequence). There are 15 residues in the CDR3. Trimming took 1 base from V and 8 from J; bases not matched to a gene: 6. CDR3 protein: CASSLFPTGVEKLFF. The CDR3 DNA is TGTGCCAGCAGTTTATTCCCGACAGGGGTCGAAAAACTGTTTTTT.

The chain recombines TRBV2 with TRBJ1-2; D unclear. This CDR3 has 13 residues. Between the trimmed V and J ends, which lost 2 bases and 4 bases, there was a span of 8 bases. Per the germline V gene, CDR1 is SNHLY and CDR2 is FYNNEI. The CDR3 nucleotides read TGTGCCAGCAGTGAAACAGCCAGCTATGGCTACACCTTC. Its translation is CASSETASYGYTF.

The count of this clone is one. The V and J genes are TRBV13 and TRBJ1-2; no firm D call. The V gene lost 5 bases and the J gene lost 5 bases, with 12 bases spanning the gap. The germline CDR1 and CDR2 sequences are PRHDT and FYEKMQ (reference sequence). This CDR3 is built from 13 residues. The CDR3 coding sequence is TGTGCCAGCAGCGAACAAGCGGAATATGGCTACACCTTC. This sequence encodes CASSEQAEYGYTF.

The gene calls are TRBV5-1 and TRBJ1-6, with 7 bases that match TRBD1. The CDR3 loop spans 15 amino acids. V was pared by 5 bases and J by 10 bases, with 12 bases of the junction left unmatched. Germline V gene sequence: CDR1 SGHRS, CDR2 YFSETQ. This CDR3 is CASRQTTGPGSPLHF. CDR3 coding DNA: TGCGCCAGCAGGCAGACGACAGGGCCCGGGTCACCCCTCCACTTT.

V usage is TRBV13 and J usage is TRBJ2-7, with D tentatively TRBD1 (6 bases). In germline, CDR1 is PRHDT, CDR2 FYEKMQ (reference sequence). Trimming stripped 4 bases from V and 0 bases from J, with 10 bases between. The CDR3 is 14 amino acids. The CDR3 is CASSSGTHSYEQYF. CDR3 DNA: TGTGCCAGCAGCTCCGGGACACACTCCTACGAGCAGTACTTC.

The gene calls are TRBV7-2 and TRBJ1-2; the D gene is possibly TRBD1 (6 bases). This CDR3 is 13 amino acids long. Per germline, CDR1 SGHTA and CDR2 FQGNSA. V gave up 5 bases and J gave up 3 bases, with 10 bases separating them. The CDR3 here is CASSPDSYYGYTF. DNA for the CDR3: TGTGCCAGCAGCCCGGACAGTTACTATGGCTACACCTTC.

The sample holds a few counts of this clone. This CDR3 is CASSQRTGGNSPLHF. As DNA, the CDR3 is TGTGCCAGCAGCCAACGGACAGGGGGTAATTCACCCCTCCACTTT. This rearrangement joins TRBV3-1 (or the pseudogene TRBV3-2) to TRBJ1-6, with TRBD1 matching 10 bases. The CDR3 covers 15 residues. Germline CDR1 reads LGHDT; CDR2 reads YNNKEL (reference sequence). V lost 2 bases to trimming and J lost 6 bases; unmatched junction nucleotides: 1.

V is TRBV18 and J is TRBJ2-4; 7 bases are a match to TRBD1. After removal of 6 bases from V and 4 bases from J, the junction contained 6 bases not matched to a gene. In germline, CDR1 is KGHSH, CDR2 LQKENI. The length of the CDR3 is 14 residues. CDR3 residues: CASSRTGEKNIQYF. CDR3 nucleotides: TGTGCCAGCTCCCGGACAGGCGAGAAAAACATTCAGTACTTC.

CDR3 sequence: CASSLAGGEGDEQYF. The CDR3 region has the DNA TGTGCCAGCAGCTTAGCCGGAGGGGAAGGGGACGAGCAGTACTTC. This chain connects TRBV7-8 to TRBJ2-7; a weak D match, TRBD2 (6 bases). The V gene's germline CDR1 is SGHVS and CDR2 FQNEAQ. V was cut by 0 bases and J by 5 bases, with 14 bases left in between. The CDR3 is 15 residues long.

V gene TRBV15 combines with J gene TRBJ2-2; weak D call: TRBD1 (8 bases). V lost 3 bases and J lost 6, with 11 bases in between. The CDR3 runs 14 residues. CDR1 is LNHNV and CDR2 is YYDKDF in the germline V gene (reference sequence). The chain's CDR3 is CATSSTGGAGELFF. The CDR3 coding sequence is TGTGCCACCAGCAGTACAGGGGGGGCCGGGGAGCTGTTTTTT.

This sequence joins TRBV5-4 and TRBJ2-7, with D possibly matching TRBD1 (6 bases). The CDR3 is made up of 15 amino acids. Germline V gene sequence: CDR1 SGHNT, CDR2 YYREEE (reference sequence). The V end lost 4 bases, the J end lost 3 bases, and 17 bases lay between the germline ends. CDR3 DNA: TGTGCCAGCAGCCCTGAGATGGGGGCTAGCTACGAGCAGTACTTC. This sequence encodes CASSPEMGASYEQYF.

The chain links TRBV6-2 or TRBV6-3 to TRBJ2-3, with 11 bases aligning to TRBD2. The CDR3 runs to 15 residues. The V and J ends lost 6 bases and 4 bases, in that order; junction bases with no gene match: 6. CDR1 is MNHEY and CDR2 is SVGEGT in the germline V gene. The CDR3 coding sequence is TGTGCCAGCAGCATAGCGGGGGGGAGGTCAGATACGCAGTATTTT. Translation: CASSIAGGRSDTQYF.

This clone was recorded a few times. The DNA of the CDR3 is TGTGCCAGCAGTTTAGGGCGGACAGTTTCCCTCCACTTT. Translating gives CASSLGRTVSLHF. V usage is TRBV12-3 or TRBV12-4 and J usage is TRBJ1-6, with D possibly TRBD1 on 6 matching bases. V lost 1 base and J lost 14, with 12 bases in between. The length of the CDR3 is 13 residues.

V is TRBV27 and J is TRBJ2-7, with 11 bases aligning to TRBD2. CDR1 is MNHEY, CDR2 SMNVEV, per germline (reference sequence). The CDR3 covers 15 residues. The V segment lost 4 bases and the J segment 3 bases; nucleotides outside the gene matches: 5. The CDR3 reads CASSSLAGGLYEQYF. Written as DNA, the CDR3 is TGTGCCAGCAGTTCGCTAGCGGGGGGACTCTACGAGCAGTACTTC.

This clone was seen a single time. This chain uses TRBV19 with TRBJ2-2, with D tentatively TRBD2 (5 bases). The germline gives CDR1 LNHDA, CDR2 SQIVND (reference sequence). This CDR3 has 15 amino acids. The V gene lost 4 bases and the J gene lost 8 bases, with 17 bases spanning the gap. CDR3 residues: CASSTSPSRLGELFF. In DNA, the CDR3 is TGTGCCAGTAGTACCTCCCCTAGCAGGTTGGGGGAGCTGTTTTTT.

V is TRBV30 and J is TRBJ2-7; 8 nucleotides match TRBD1. Germline CDR1 and CDR2: GTSNPN and SVGIG (reference sequence). V gave up 2 bases and J gave up 5 bases; unmatched junction bases: 8. CDR3 length equals 14 residues. The CDR3 region has the DNA TGTGCCTGGAGTCGACAGGGGTTCGGCGACGAGCAGTACTTC. This codes for CAWSRQGFGDEQYF.